A single sample is the source of the 19 T cell receptor beta chains below, sequenced in a study of blood T cell repertoires in COVID-19. Clones were sequenced by immunoSEQ multiplex PCR, and TCRdb holds only the in-frame ones, with some missing. In the table there are fewer than 300,000 clones, approximately 82% of which are singletons. The source material was peripheral blood. Receptors were obtained from a woman aged 18 to 35 with acute or convalescent COVID-19.

In its sample, this clone was seen a few times. V gene TRBV6-2 or TRBV6-3 combines with J gene TRBJ1-2; 9 positions match TRBD1. CDR1 is MNHEY, CDR2 SVGEGT, per germline. This CDR3 has 14 residues. Losses at the gene ends were 5 bases for V and 6 bases for J; bases not matched to a gene: 7. CDR3 DNA: TGTGCCAGCAGTGACCGGACAGGGGCAAATGGCTACACCTTC. Its protein product is CASSDRTGANGYTF.

This clone came up a few times. The V call is TRBV6-2 or TRBV6-3, the J call TRBJ2-3; D is unresolved. This CDR3 has 12 amino acids. V gave up 4 bases and J gave up 4 bases, with 6 bases separating them. Germline V gene sequence: CDR1 MNHEY, CDR2 SVGEGT. The CDR3 sequence is CASSFPSDTQYF. Written as DNA, the CDR3 is TGTGCCAGCAGTTTCCCGTCAGATACGCAGTATTTT.

The chain has TRBV19 and TRBJ2-5; TRBD2 is a possible D gene (6 bases). Germline loops: CDR1 LNHDA, CDR2 SQIVND (reference sequence). Trimming removed 6 bases at V and 0 bases at J, with 14 bases between. This CDR3 has 15 amino acids. CDR3 in amino acids: CASSLIGGYQETQYF. The CDR3 DNA follows: TGTGCCAGTAGCCTCATTGGGGGGTACCAAGAGACCCAGTACTTC.

The chain carries TRBV4-2 and TRBJ2-7; 9 bases map to TRBD1. V was pared by 1 base and J by 2 bases, with 6 bases of the junction left unmatched. The germline gives CDR1 LGHNA, CDR2 YNFKEQ. The CDR3 is made up of 16 amino acids. The CDR3 DNA follows: TGTGCCAGCAGCCAAGTGGGGGGACAGGGTGCCTACGAGCAGTACTTC. Residues: CASSQVGGQGAYEQYF.

The chain employs TRBV28 and TRBJ2-4; perhaps TRBD1 as D (6 bases). Per germline, CDR1 MDHEN and CDR2 SYDVKM. This CDR3 has 14 amino acids. V lost 3 bases and J 6 bases, leaving 12 bases between the germline ends. Written as DNA, the CDR3 is TGTGCCAGCAGTTTGATTGGGGGCCCAAACATTCAGTACTTC. Residues: CASSLIGGPNIQYF. Combining the CDR3 with reference TRBV28 and TRBJ2-4 gives the whole variable domain DVKVTQSSRYLVKRTGEKVFLECVQDMDHENMFWYRQDPGLGLRLIYFSYDVKMKEKGDIPEGYSVSREKKERFSLILESASTNQTSMYLCASSLIGGPNIQYFGAGTRLSVL.

J is TRBJ1-2 and V is TRBV29-1, with 7 bases fitting TRBD1. The trim removed 4 bases at V and 7 bases at J, leaving 6 bases unmatched. Germline CDR1 is SQVTM and CDR2 is ANQGSEA. The CDR3 is 12 residues long. CDR3 residues: CSVAHRGFGYTF. Written as DNA, the CDR3 is TGCAGCGTTGCGCACAGGGGTTTTGGCTACACCTTC. Filled out from reference TRBV29-1 and TRBJ1-2, the complete variable domain reads SAVISQKPSRDICQRGTSLTIQCQVDSQVTMMFWYRQQPGQSLTLIATANQGSEATYESGFVIDKFPISRPNLTFSTLTVSNMSPEDSSIYLCSVAHRGFGYTFGSGTRLTVV.

The chain combines TRBV19 with TRBJ2-2; tentative D call: TRBD1 (6 bases). The V end was cut by 6 bases, the J end by 9 bases, with 23 bases between. Per germline, CDR1 LNHDA and CDR2 SQIVND (reference sequence). The CDR3 consists of 16 residues. CDR3 region: CASSHIVGGSRRELFF. The CDR3 coding sequence is TGTGCCAGTAGCCATATAGTAGGGGGTTCCCGTCGGGAGCTGTTTTTT.

V usage is TRBV4-1 and J usage is TRBJ2-7; the match to TRBD2 covers 14 bases. With V trimmed by 4 bases and J by 0 bases, 5 bases remained unmatched. This CDR3 has 17 amino acids. Germline-derived CDR1 and CDR2 are MGHRA and YSYEKL. The CDR3 here is CASSPQGLAGASYEQYF. CDR3 in DNA: TGCGCCAGCAGCCCACAGGGACTAGCGGGAGCCTCCTACGAGCAGTACTTC.

The J gene is TRBJ1-4, the V gene TRBV6-5, with D possibly being TRBD1 (6 bases). Trimming removed 2 bases from V and 6 bases from J, with 10 bases in between. This CDR3 is 14 amino acids long. Germline V gene data show CDR1 as MNHEY and CDR2 as SVGAGI. CDR3 loop: CASSYVGTYEKLFF. CDR3 bases: TGTGCCAGCAGTTACGTAGGGACATATGAAAAACTGTTTTTT.

Here the CDR3 DNA reads TGTGCCAGCAGCCCCCGACTAGCGGGAGTGGGGGAGACCCAGTACTTC. Translated, it gives CASSPRLAGVGETQYF. The chain combines TRBV9 with TRBJ2-5, with TRBD2 matching 12 bases. Looked up from germline, CDR1 is SGDLS and CDR2 is YYNGEE. The CDR3 is 16 residues long. V gave up 4 bases and J gave up 5 bases; unmatched junction bases: 9.

CDR3: CASSQDQLRVAKNIQYF. The CDR3 DNA follows: TGTGCCAGCAGCCAAGACCAATTGCGGGTAGCCAAAAACATTCAGTACTTC. This sequence joins TRBV3-1 (or the pseudogene TRBV3-2) and TRBJ2-4, with D possibly TRBD2 on 5 matching bases. Germline CDR1 is LGHDT and CDR2 is YNNKEL (reference sequence). This CDR3 spans 17 amino acids. Trimming pared 0 bases from V and 0 bases from J, leaving 12 bases between.

The CDR3 protein is CATAQLVAEAFF. The CDR3 DNA is TGTGCCACCGCACAGCTGGTGGCTGAAGCTTTCTTT. The chain has TRBV28 and TRBJ1-1; D call uncertain. The CDR3 totals 12 residues. The germline gives CDR1 MDHEN, CDR2 SYDVKM. With 10 bases removed from V and 6 bases from J, the gap between germline ends came to 15 bases.

The V call is TRBV5-4, the J call TRBJ2-7; 8 bases line up with TRBD1. The CDR3 loop spans 15 amino acids. Looked up from germline, CDR1 is SGHNT and CDR2 is YYREEE (reference sequence). V shed 1 base and J 3 bases; nucleotides not matched to a gene: 6. CDR3 nucleotides: TGTGCCAGCAGCTTGACCGGGACAGGACTCTACGAGCAGTACTTC. Translated: CASSLTGTGLYEQYF.

The CDR3 region is CASSVAAGAGEQFF. The CDR3 bases are TGTGCCAGCAGCGTAGCAGCGGGAGCTGGTGAGCAGTTCTTC. The genes are TRBV9 and TRBJ2-1, with 8 bases aligning to TRBD2. The V segment lost 0 bases and the J segment 9 bases; nucleotides outside the gene matches: 5. In germline, CDR1 is SGDLS, CDR2 YYNGEE. CDR3 length: 14 residues.

V and J are TRBV15 and TRBJ2-7; 10 bases map to TRBD2. V gave up 2 bases and J gave up 5 bases; unmatched junction bases: 6. Germline values: CDR1 LNHNV, CDR2 YYDKDF (reference sequence). This CDR3 is 15 amino acids long. As DNA, the CDR3 is TGTGCCACCAGCAGAAAGCGGGAGGGCCTCCACGAGCAGTACTTC. It specifies CATSRKREGLHEQYF.

This chain uses TRBV24-1 with TRBJ1-2; TRBD1 is a possible D gene (5 bases). CDR1 is KGHDR and CDR2 is SFDVKD in the germline V gene. The V gene lost 4 bases and the J gene lost 4 bases, with 9 bases spanning the gap. This CDR3 spans 13 amino acids. The CDR3, as DNA: TGTGCCACCAGTGAAGGGGCGGTCTATGGCTACACCTTC. Amino acids: CATSEGAVYGYTF.

This clone was picked up one time. The rearrangement joins TRBV5-1 to TRBJ2-1; 10 nucleotides line up with TRBD2. CDR3 length: 17 amino acids. Germline V CDR1 and CDR2: SGHRS, YFSETQ. V trimming: 0 bases; J trimming: 2 bases; junction bases outside the gene matches: 5. The CDR3 protein is CASSLALAGATYNEQFF. CDR3 sequence (DNA): TGCGCCAGCAGCTTGGCCCTAGCGGGAGCCACCTACAATGAGCAGTTCTTC.

This chain connects TRBV30 to TRBJ2-2; perhaps TRBD2 as D (6 bases). The CDR3 has 13 residues. V lost 2 bases to trimming and J lost 6 bases, with 10 bases between them. CDR1 is GTSNPN and CDR2 is SVGIG in the germline V gene (reference sequence). The DNA for the CDR3 is TGTGCCTGGAGTCGGGACTCCCCCGGGGAGCTGTTTTTT. Its translation is CAWSRDSPGELFF.

This chain connects TRBV28 to TRBJ1-1; 9 bases line up with TRBD1. J gave up 4 bases and V 2 bases, and 2 bases lay outside the gene matches. CDR1 and CDR2 (germline): MDHEN, SYDVKM. The length of the CDR3 is 14 residues. The CDR3: CASSLVGQGTEAFF. The DNA for the CDR3 is TGTGCCAGCAGTTTAGTGGGACAGGGCACTGAAGCTTTCTTT.